This entry concerns a single T cell receptor beta chain. PCR amplification relied on 60 Vbeta primers (plus 13 Jbeta primers). Profiled with immunoSEQ multiplex PCR; TCRdb holds only in-frame clones, not every one. The sample consists of about 150,000 clones, over 75% of them appearing once. These data originate in a study of cytomegalovirus exposure and HLA in healthy donors. The CDR3 runs to 16 residues. V trimming: 0 bases; J trimming: 3 bases; junction bases outside the gene matches: 8. CDR1 and CDR2 from the germline V gene are MGHRA and YSYEKL. The sequence derives from a male donor in good health and CMV-seronegative. The sequenced sample consisted of PBMCs. The chain links TRBV4-1 to TRBJ2-7, with 7 bases aligning to TRBD1. In nucleotides, the CDR3 is TGCGCCAGCAGCCAAGATCACTCGGGACAGTTCTACGAGCAGTACTTC. It is translated as CASSQDHSGQFYEQYF.